One and the same sample provided the 2 T cell receptor beta chains below, sequenced in a study of blood T cell repertoires in COVID-19. Some clones are missing from TCRdb's copy, which holds only in-frame ones; the method was immunoSEQ multiplex PCR. The sample has around 150,000 clones, approximately 80% seen once; the top ten hold approximately 11%. Specimen: peripheral blood. The source of these receptors is a human donor in a cohort sampled during active COVID-19.

The gene calls are TRBV6-5 and TRBJ2-1; D is perhaps TRBD1 (5 bases). V lost 4 bases and J 5 bases, leaving 9 bases between the germline ends. The length of the CDR3 is 13 residues. CDR1 MNHEY and CDR2 SVGAGI come from the germline V gene. The CDR3 DNA is TGTGCCAGCAGTTGGACAAAAAACAATGAGCAGTTCTTC. Its translation: CASSWTKNNEQFF.

Remarks on this clone: Within the sample, other DNA sequences also encode this same CDR3. The V call is TRBV5-4, the J call TRBJ1-1; TRBD1 is a possible D gene (6 bases). CDR1 is SGHNT and CDR2 is YYREEE in the germline V gene (reference sequence). This CDR3 is 13 amino acids long. V was trimmed by 2 bases and J by 4 bases, leaving 9 bases between them. The CDR3 coding sequence is TGTGCCAGCAGCTTAGGGGGGGGCACTGAAGCTTTCTTT. The encoded protein is CASSLGGGTEAFF.